This T cell receptor (beta chain) was found in a study of cytomegalovirus exposure and HLA in healthy donors. At the time of sampling, donors were nominally healthy, though unrecorded immune exposures were likely. Concerning this clone: The antigen remains unidentified.

Primers included in the PCR were 60 Vbeta and 13 Jbeta primers. Measured with immunoSEQ multiplex PCR; TCRdb has only the in-frame clones, and not every one. The sample has around 190,000 clones; roughly 77% are singletons. Whole-study findings and limits: Researchers catalogued roughly 150 TCR beta chains as cytomegalovirus-associated. It was reported that the classifier diagnosed cytomegalovirus status with high specificity and sensitivity in both the original and validation cohorts. TCR beta sequences numbering more than 15,000 were associated with HLA alleles at 0.05 false discovery rate in a later analysis.

V shed 8 bases and J shed 1 base, with 8 bases lying between them. Germline CDR1 is MDHEN and CDR2 is SYDVKM. There are 12 residues in the CDR3. The chain is built from TRBV28 and TRBJ1-1; no clear D gene. Sample: PBMCs. This sequence was found in a woman in her 30s in good health and CMV-seropositive. CDR3 residues: CASGSGNTEAFF. The CDR3 region has the DNA TGTGCCAGCGGTTCAGGGAACACTGAAGCTTTCTTT.